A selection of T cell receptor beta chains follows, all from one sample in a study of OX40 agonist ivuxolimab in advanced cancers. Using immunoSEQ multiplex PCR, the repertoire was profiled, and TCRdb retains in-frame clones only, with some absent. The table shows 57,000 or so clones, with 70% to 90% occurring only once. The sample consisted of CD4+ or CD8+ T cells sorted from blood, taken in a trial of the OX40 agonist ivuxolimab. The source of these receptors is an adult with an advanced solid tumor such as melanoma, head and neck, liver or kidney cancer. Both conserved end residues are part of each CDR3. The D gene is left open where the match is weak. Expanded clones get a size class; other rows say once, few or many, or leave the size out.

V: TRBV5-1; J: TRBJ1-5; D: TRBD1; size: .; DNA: TGCGCCAGCAGCTTGGGGACAGGGGCTGAAAATCAGCCCCAGCATTTT; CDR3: CASSLGTGAENQPQHF
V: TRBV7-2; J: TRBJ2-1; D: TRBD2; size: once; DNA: TGTGCCAGCAGCTTAGTCGGGCAAAGCGGGAGCTTACAGTTCTTC; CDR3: CASSLVGQSGSLQFF
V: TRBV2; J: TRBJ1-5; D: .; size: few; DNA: TGTGCCAGCAGTGGTAATAGCAATCAGCCCCAGCATTTT; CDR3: CASSGNSNQPQHF
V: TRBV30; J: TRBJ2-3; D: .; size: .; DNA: TGTGCCTGGAGGAGGGGCACAGATACGCAGTATTTT; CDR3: CAWRRGTDTQYF
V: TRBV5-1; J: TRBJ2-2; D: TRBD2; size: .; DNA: TGCGCCAGCAGCTTGGACCTACCCGGGAGGGGAACCGGGGAGCTGTTTTTT; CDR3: CASSLDLPGRGTGELFF
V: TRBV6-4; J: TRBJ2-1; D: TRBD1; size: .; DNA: TGTGCCAGCAGGAGGGGACAGGGTAGTAATGAGCAGTTCTTC; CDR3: CASRRGQGSNEQFF
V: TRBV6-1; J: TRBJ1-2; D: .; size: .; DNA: TGTGCCAGCAGTGGCGAGAGGGCCTATGGCTACACCTTC; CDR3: CASSGERAYGYTF
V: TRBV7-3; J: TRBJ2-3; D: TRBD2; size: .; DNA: TGTGCCAGCAGCTTAGGGGTATTAGCGGGAGGGCCAGCCGATACGCAGTATTTT; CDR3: CASSLGVLAGGPADTQYF
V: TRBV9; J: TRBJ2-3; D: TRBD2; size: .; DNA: TGTGCCAGCAACACGGGAGGGAGGGCCGCCACAGATACGCAGTATTTT; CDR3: CASNTGGRAATDTQYF
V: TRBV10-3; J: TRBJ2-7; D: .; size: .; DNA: TGTGCCATCAGTGAGTCGGACGTTAAAGTGGGCGAGCAGTACTTC; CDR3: CAISESDVKVGEQYF
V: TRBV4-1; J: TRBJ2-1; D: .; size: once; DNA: TGCGCCAGCAGCCTAGGCCTTCGGGATAGAGGGAAGGGCAATGAGCAGTTCTTC; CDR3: CASSLGLRDRGKGNEQFF
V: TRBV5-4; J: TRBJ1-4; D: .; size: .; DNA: TGTGCCAGCAGCTTGTCCCTGGGGGCGGATGAAAAACTGTTTTTT; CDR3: CASSLSLGADEKLFF
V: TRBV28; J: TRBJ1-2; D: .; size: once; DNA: TGTGCCAGCAAATTAATAGGAGGTCTGGGCTACACCTTC; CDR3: CASKLIGGLGYTF
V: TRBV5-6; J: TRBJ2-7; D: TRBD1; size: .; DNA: TGTGCCAGCAGCCCTGCGGCACAGGGGTCGTGGTACGAGCAGTACTTC; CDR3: CASSPAAQGSWYEQYF
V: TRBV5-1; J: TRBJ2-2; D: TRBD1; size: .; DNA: TGCGCCAGCGGGTCCTTAGGGGGCGCGAACACCGGGGAGCTGTTTTTT; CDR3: CASGSLGGANTGELFF
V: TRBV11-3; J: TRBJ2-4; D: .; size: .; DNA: TGTGCCAGCAGCTCGACAGGAAACATTCAGTACTTC; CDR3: CASSSTGNIQYF
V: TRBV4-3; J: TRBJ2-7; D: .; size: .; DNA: TGCGCCAGCAGCCAAGATCACAGAGCCTACGAGCAGTACTTC; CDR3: CASSQDHRAYEQYF
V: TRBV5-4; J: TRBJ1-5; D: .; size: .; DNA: TGTGCCAGCAGCTTCCCCCAACCGAAAGATCAGCCCCAGCATTTT; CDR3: CASSFPQPKDQPQHF
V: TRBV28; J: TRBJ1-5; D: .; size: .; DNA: TGTGCCAGCATGGACAGCAATCAGCCCCAGCATTTT; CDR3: CASMDSNQPQHF
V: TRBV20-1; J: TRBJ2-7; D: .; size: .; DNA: TGCAGTGCCTCACTTGATTACGAGCAGTACTTC; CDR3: CSASLDYEQYF
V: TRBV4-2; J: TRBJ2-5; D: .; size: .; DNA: TGTGCCAGCAGCCTAGGGACGGCCAGCGGGCTAACGCAAGAGACCCAGTACTTC; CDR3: CASSLGTASGLTQETQYF
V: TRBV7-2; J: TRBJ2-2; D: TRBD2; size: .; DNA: TGTGCCAGCAGGCGGGGGCTAGCGGGAGGAGACACCGGGGAGCTGTTTTTT; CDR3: CASRRGLAGGDTGELFF
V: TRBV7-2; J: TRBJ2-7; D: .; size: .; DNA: TGTGCCAGCAGCTTAGGGCGGATAAGGGACGAGCAGTACTTC; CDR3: CASSLGRIRDEQYF
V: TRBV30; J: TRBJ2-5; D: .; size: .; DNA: TGTGCCTGGAGTAGGGGGCTAGCGGAAGAGACCCAGTACTTC; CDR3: CAWSRGLAEETQYF
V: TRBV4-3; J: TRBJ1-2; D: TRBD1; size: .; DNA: TGCGCCAGCAGCCAAACGACAGGGTACTATGGCTACACCTTC; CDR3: CASSQTTGYYGYTF
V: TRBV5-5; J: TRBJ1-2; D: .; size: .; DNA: TGTGCCAGCAGCTTGATCACAGGGATGGGATCGTTGTATGGCTACACCTTC; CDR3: CASSLITGMGSLYGYTF
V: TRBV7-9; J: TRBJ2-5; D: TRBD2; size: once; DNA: TGTGCCAGCAGCTTAGAGGGACTAGCGATGGGAGAGACCCAGTACTTC; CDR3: CASSLEGLAMGETQYF
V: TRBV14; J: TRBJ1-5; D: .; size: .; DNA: TGTGCCAGCAGCCCCCTTGGACAGAATCAGCCCCAGCATTTT; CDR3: CASSPLGQNQPQHF
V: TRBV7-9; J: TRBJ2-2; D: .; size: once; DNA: TGTGCCAGCAGCTTATTAGCAAGCGACACCGGGGAGCTGTTTTTT; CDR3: CASSLLASDTGELFF